This T cell receptor beta chain was captured in a study of cytomegalovirus exposure and HLA in healthy donors. Findings of the study overall: There were some public TCRs occurring in many donors, but most TCR sequences were rare.

About this clone: As yet, its antigen is unknown.

Using immunoSEQ multiplex PCR, the repertoire was profiled, and TCRdb retains in-frame clones only, with some absent. The sample yields 100,000 to 130,000 clones, 70% to 85% seen once. The sample consisted of PBMCs. The TCR comes from a woman aged 18 to 35 in good health and CMV-seronegative.

This chain's CDR3 is CASRKQGNTEAFF. The CDR3 DNA is TGTGCCAGTAGGAAGCAGGGGAACACTGAAGCTTTCTTT. The chain joins TRBV19 to TRBJ1-1; D may be TRBD1 (5 bases). The CDR3 is 13 amino acids. Germline V CDR1 and CDR2: LNHDA, SQIVND (reference sequence). Trimming shortened V by 6 bases and J by 1 base, and 9 bases separated the two germline ends.